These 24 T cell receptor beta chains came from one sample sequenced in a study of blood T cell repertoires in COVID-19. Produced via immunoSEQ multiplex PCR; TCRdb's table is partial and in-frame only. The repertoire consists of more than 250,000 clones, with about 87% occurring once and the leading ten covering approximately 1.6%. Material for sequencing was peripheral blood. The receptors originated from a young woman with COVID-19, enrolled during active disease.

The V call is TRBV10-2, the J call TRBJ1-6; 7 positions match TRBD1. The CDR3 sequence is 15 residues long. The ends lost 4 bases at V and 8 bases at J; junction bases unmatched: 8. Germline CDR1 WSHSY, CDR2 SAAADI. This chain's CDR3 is CASSGGDRAYSPLHF. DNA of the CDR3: TGCGCCAGCAGTGGGGGGGACAGAGCTTATTCACCCCTCCACTTT.

The CDR3 sequence is CASSQGQFYNSPLHF. The CDR3, as DNA: TGTGCCAGCAGCCAAGGACAGTTCTATAATTCACCCCTCCACTTT. The chain joins TRBV4-2 to TRBJ1-6, with D tentatively TRBD1 (5 bases). Trimming took off 1 base at V and 3 bases at J, with 7 bases between the two ends. Germline CDR1 LGHNA, CDR2 YNFKEQ. This CDR3 is built from 15 residues.

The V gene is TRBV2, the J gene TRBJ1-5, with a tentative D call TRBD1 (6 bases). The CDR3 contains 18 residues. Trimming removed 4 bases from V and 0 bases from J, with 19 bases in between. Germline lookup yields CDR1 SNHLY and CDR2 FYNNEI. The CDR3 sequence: CASSADSRGGFSNQPQHF. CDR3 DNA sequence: TGTGCCAGCAGTGCGGACAGCCGGGGGGGCTTTAGCAATCAGCCCCAGCATTTT.

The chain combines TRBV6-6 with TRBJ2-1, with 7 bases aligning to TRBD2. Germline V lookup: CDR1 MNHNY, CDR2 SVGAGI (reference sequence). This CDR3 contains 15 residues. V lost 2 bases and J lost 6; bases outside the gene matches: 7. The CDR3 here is CASSYPAGGGNEQFF. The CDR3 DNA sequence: TGTGCCAGCAGTTACCCTGCTGGCGGGGGCAATGAGCAGTTCTTC.

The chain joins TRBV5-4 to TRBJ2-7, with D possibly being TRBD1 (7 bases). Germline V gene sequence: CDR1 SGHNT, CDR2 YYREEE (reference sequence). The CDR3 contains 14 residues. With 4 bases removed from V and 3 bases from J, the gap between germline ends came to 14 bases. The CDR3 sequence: CASSPGQEGYEQYF. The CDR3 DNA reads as TGTGCCAGCAGCCCTGGACAGGAGGGCTACGAGCAGTACTTC.

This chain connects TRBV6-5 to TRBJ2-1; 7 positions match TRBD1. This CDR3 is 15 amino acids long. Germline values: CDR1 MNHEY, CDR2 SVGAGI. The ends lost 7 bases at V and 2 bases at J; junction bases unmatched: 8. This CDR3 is CASNHRGVPYNEQFF. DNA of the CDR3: TGTGCCAGCAATCACAGGGGCGTGCCCTACAATGAGCAGTTCTTC.

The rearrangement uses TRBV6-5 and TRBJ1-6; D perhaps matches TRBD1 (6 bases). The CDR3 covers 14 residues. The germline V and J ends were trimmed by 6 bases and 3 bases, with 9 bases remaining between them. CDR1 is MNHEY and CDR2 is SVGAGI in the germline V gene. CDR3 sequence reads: CASRSGVYNSPLHF. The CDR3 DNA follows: TGTGCCAGCAGGTCAGGGGTCTATAATTCACCCCTCCACTTT.

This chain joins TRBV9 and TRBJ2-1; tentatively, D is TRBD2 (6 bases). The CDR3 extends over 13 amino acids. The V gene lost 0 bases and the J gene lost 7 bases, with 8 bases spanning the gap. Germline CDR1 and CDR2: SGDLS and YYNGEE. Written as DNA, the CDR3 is TGTGCCAGCAGCGTAGAACGGGGGAATGAGCAGTTCTTC. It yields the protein CASSVERGNEQFF.

The CDR3 sequence: CAWTPGLWGQPQHF. In DNA, the CDR3 is TGTGCCTGGACCCCGGGACTGTGGGGGCAGCCCCAGCATTTT. V and J are TRBV30 and TRBJ1-5; D is perhaps TRBD1 (5 bases). Deletions cut 4 bases from V and 7 bases from J, with 17 bases between. CDR1 is GTSNPN, CDR2 SVGIG, per germline (reference sequence). This CDR3 is 14 amino acids long.

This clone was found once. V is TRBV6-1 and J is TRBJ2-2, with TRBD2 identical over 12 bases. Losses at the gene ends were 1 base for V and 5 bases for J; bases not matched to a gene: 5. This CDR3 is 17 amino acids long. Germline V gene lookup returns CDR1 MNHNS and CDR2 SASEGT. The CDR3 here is CASSEGTSGGPTGELFF. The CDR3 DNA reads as TGTGCCAGCAGTGAAGGAACTAGCGGGGGGCCAACCGGGGAGCTGTTTTTT.

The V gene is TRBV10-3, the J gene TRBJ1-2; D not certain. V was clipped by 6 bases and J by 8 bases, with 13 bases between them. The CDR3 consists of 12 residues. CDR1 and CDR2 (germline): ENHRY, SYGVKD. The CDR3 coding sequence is TGTGCCATCAGGAAGGACGGGGAAGGCTACACCTTC. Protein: CAIRKDGEGYTF.

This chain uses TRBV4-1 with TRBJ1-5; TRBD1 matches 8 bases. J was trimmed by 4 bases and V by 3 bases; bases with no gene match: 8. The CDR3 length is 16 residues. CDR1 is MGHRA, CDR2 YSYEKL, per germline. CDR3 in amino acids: CASSQSGGSRNQPQHF. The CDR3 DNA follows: TGCGCCAGCAGCCAGTCAGGGGGCAGTCGGAATCAGCCCCAGCATTTT.

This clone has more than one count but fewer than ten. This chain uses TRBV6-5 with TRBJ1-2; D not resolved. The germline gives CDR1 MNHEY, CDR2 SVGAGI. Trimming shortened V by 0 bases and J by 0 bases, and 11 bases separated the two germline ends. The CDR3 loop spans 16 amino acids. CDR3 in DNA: TGTGCCAGCAGTTACTCGCCGGTTCGAGCTAACTATGGCTACACCTTC. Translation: CASSYSPVRANYGYTF.

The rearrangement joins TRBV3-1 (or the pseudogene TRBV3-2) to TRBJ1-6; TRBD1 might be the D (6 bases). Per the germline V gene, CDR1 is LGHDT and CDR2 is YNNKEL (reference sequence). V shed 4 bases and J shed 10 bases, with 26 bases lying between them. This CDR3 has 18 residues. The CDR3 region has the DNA TGTGCCAGCAGCCGAGGGTACCCAGGGGAGGGTTCAGGGTCACCCCTCCACTTT. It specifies CASSRGYPGEGSGSPLHF.

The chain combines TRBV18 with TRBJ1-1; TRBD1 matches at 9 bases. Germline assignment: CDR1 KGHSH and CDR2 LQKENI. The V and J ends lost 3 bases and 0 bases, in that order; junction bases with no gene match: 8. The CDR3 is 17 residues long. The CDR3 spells CASSPTTGGSMNTEAFF. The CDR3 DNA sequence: TGTGCCAGCTCACCGACCACAGGGGGCTCGATGAACACTGAAGCTTTCTTT.

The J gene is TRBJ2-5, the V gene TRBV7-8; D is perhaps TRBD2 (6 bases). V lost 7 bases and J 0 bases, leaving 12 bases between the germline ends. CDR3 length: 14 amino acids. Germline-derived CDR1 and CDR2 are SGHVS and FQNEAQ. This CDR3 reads CASKLRDYQETQYF. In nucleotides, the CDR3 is TGTGCCAGCAAACTCCGGGACTACCAAGAGACCCAGTACTTC.

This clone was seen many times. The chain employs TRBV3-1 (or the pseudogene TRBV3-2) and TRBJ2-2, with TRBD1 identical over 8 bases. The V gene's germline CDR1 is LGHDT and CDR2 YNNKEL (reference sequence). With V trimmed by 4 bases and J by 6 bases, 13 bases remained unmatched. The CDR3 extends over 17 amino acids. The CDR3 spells CASSPQGGLLGAGELFF. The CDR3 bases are TGTGCCAGCAGCCCACAGGGGGGCCTGCTGGGTGCCGGGGAGCTGTTTTTT.

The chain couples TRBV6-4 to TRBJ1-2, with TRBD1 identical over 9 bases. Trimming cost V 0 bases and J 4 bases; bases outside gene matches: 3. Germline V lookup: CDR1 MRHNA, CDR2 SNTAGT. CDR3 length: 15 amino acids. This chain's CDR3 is CASSDSMGQGYGYTF. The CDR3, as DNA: TGTGCCAGCAGTGACTCGATGGGACAGGGCTATGGCTACACCTTC.

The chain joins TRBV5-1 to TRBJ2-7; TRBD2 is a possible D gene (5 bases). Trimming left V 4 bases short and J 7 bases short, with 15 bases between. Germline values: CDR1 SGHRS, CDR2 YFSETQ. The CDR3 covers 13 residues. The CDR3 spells CASSLDPSGEQYF. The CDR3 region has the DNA TGCGCCAGCAGCCTGGATCCTTCGGGGGAGCAGTACTTC.

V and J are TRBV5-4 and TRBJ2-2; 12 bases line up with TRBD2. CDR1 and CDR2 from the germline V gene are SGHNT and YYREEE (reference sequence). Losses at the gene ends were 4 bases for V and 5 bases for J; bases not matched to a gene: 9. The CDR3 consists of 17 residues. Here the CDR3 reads CASSPLAGGPSTGELFF. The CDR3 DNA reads TGTGCCAGCAGCCCCCTAGCGGGGGGGCCGAGTACCGGGGAGCTGTTTTTT. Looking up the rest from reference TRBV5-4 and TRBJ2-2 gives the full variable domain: ETGVTQSPTHLIKTRGQQVTLRCSSQSGHNTVSWYQQALGQGPQFIFQYYREEENGRGNFPPRFSGLQFPNYSSELNVNALELDDSALYLCASSPLAGGPSTGELFFGEGSRLTVL.

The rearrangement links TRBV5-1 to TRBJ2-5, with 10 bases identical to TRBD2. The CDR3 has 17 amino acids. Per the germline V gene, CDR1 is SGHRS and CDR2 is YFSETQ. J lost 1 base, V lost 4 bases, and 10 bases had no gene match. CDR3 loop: CASSPVSSGGAQETQYF. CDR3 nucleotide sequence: TGCGCCAGCAGCCCGGTCAGCAGCGGGGGGGCCCAAGAGACCCAGTACTTC.

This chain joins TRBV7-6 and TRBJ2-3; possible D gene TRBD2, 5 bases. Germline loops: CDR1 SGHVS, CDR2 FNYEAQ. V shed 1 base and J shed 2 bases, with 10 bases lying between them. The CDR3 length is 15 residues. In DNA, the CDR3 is TGTGCCAGCAGCTTAGGGACTTATAACACAGATACGCAGTATTTT. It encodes CASSLGTYNTDTQYF. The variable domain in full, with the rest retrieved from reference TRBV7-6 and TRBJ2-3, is GAGVSQSPRYKVTKRGQDVALRCDPISGHVSLYWYRQALGQGPEFLTYFNYEAQQDKSGLPNDRFSAERPEGSISTLTIQRTEQRDSAMYRCASSLGTYNTDTQYFGPGTRLTVL.

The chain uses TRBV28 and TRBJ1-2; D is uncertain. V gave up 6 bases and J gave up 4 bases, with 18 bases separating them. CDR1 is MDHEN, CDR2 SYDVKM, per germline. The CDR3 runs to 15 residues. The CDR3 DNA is TGTGCCAGCAGCACGAAACCAGAGGGTGTCTATGGCTACACCTTC. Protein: CASSTKPEGVYGYTF.

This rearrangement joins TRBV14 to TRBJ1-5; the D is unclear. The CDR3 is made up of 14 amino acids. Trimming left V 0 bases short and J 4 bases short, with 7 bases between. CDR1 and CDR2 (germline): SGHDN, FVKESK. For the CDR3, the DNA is TGTGCCAGCAGCCAAGATCGGGGAAATCAGCCCCAGCATTTT. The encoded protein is CASSQDRGNQPQHF.